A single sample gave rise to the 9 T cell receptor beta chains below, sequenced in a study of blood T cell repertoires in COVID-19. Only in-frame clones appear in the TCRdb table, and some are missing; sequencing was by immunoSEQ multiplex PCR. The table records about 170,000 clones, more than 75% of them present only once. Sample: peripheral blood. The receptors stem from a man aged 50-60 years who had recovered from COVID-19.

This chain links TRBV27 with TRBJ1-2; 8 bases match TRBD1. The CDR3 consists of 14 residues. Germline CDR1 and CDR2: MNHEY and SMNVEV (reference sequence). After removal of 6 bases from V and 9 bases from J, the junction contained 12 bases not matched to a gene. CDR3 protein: CASRPVPGQVSYTF. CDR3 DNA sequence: TGTGCCAGCAGGCCGGTCCCGGGACAGGTCAGCTACACCTTC.

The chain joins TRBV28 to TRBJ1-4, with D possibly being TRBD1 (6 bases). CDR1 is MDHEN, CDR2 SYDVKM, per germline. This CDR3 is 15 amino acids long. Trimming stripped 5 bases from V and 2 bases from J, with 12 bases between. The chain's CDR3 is CASSRGGTTNEKLFF. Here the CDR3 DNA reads TGTGCCAGCAGTAGGGGGGGCACTACTAATGAAAAACTGTTTTTT.

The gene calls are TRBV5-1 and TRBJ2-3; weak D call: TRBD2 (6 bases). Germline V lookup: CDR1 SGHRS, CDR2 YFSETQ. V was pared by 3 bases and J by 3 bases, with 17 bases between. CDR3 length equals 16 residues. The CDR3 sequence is CASSSWEAGGTDTQYF. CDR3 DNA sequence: TGCGCCAGCAGCTCTTGGGAAGCTGGAGGGACAGATACGCAGTATTTT.

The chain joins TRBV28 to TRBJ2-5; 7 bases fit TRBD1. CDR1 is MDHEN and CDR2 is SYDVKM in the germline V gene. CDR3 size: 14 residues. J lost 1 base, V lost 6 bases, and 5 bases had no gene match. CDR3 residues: CASSPRTGQETQYF. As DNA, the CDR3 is TGTGCCAGCAGCCCCAGGACAGGCCAAGAGACCCAGTACTTC.

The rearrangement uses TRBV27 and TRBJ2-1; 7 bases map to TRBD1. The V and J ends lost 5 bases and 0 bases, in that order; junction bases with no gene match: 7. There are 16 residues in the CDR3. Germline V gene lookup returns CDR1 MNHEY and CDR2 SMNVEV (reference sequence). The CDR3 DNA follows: TGTGCCAGCAGTCCTGAGACAGGGAGCTCCTACAATGAGCAGTTCTTC. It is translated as CASSPETGSSYNEQFF.

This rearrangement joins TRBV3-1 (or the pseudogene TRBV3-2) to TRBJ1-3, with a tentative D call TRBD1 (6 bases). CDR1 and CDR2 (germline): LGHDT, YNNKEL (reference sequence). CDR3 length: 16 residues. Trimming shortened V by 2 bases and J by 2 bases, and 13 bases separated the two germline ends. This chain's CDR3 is CASSQRQGNAGNTIYF. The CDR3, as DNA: TGTGCCAGCAGCCAACGGCAGGGGAATGCTGGAAACACCATATATTTT.

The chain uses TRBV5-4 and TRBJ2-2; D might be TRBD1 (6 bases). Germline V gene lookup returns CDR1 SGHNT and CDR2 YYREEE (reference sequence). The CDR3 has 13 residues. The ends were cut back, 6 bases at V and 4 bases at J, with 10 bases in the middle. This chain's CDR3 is CASTPRGTGELFF. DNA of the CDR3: TGTGCCAGCACCCCCAGGGGCACCGGGGAGCTGTTTTTT.

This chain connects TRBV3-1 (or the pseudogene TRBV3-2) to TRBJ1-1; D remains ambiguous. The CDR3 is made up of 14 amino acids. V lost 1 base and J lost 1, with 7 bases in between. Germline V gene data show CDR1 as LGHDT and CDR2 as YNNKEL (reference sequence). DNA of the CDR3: TGTGCCAGCAGCCAAGCAGCGGGGAACACTGAAGCTTTCTTT. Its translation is CASSQAAGNTEAFF.

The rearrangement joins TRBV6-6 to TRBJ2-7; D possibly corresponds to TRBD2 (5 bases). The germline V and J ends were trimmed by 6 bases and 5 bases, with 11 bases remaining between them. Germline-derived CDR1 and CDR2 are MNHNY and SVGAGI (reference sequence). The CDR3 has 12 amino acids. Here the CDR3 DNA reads TGTGCCAGCAGGATCGAGGGAAACGAGCAGTACTTC. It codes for CASRIEGNEQYF.